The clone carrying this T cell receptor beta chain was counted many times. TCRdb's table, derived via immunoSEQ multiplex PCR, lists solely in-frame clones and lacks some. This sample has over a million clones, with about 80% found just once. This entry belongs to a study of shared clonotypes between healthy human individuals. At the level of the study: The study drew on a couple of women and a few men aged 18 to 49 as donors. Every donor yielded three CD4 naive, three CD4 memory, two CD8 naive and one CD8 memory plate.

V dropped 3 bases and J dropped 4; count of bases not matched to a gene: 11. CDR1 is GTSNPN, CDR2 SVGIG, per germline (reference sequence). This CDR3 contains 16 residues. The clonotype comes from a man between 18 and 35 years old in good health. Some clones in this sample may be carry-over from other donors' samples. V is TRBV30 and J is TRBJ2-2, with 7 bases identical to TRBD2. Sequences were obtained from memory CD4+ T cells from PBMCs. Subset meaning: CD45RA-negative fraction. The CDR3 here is CAWSPLADPSTGELFF. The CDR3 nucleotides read TGTGCCTGGAGCCCCCTAGCGGACCCTTCCACCGGGGAGCTGTTTTTT.